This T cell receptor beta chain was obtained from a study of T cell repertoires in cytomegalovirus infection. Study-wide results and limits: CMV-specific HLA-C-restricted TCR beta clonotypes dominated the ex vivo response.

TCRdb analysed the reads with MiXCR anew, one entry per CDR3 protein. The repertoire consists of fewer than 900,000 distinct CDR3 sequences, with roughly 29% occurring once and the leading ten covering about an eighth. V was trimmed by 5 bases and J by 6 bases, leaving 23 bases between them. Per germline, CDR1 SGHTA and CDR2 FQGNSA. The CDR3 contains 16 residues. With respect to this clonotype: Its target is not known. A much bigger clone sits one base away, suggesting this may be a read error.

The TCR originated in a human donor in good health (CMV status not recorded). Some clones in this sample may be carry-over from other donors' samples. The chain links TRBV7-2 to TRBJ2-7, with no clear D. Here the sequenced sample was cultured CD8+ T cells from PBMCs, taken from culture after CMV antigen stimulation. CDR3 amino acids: CASSIGRPQNVGEQYV. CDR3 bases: TGTGCCAGCAGCATAGGTCGACCCCAGAACGTGGGCGAGCAGTACGTC.